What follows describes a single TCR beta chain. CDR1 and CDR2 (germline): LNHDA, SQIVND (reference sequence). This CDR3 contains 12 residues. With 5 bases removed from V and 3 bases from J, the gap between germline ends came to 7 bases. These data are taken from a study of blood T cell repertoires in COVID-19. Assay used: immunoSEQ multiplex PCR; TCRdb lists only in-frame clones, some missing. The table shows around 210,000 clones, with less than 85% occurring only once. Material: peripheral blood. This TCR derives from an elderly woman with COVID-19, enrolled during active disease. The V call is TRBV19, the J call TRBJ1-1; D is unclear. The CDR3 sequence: CASSDLYTEAFF. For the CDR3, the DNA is TGTGCCAGTAGTGACTTATACACTGAAGCTTTCTTT.